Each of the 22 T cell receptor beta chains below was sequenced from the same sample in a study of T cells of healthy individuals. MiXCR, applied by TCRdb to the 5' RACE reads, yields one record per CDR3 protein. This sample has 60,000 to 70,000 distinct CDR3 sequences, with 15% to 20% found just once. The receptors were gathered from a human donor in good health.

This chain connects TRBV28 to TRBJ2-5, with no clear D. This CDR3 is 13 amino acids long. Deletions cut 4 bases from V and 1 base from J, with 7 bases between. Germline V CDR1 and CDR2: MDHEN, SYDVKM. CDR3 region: CASSSEIQETQYF. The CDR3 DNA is TGTGCCAGCAGTTCCGAAATCCAAGAGACCCAGTACTTC.

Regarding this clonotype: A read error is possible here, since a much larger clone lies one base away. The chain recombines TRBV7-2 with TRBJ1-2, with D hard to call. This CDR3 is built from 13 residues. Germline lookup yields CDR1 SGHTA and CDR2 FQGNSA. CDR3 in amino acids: CASSLQADYGYNF. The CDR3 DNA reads TGTGCCAGCAGCTTACAGGCCGACTATGGCTACAACTTC.

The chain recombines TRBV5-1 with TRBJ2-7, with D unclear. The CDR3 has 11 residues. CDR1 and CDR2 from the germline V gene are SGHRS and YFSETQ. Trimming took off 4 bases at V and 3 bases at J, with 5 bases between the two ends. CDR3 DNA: TGCGCCAGCAGCATACACTACGAGCAGTACTTC. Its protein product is CASSIHYEQYF.

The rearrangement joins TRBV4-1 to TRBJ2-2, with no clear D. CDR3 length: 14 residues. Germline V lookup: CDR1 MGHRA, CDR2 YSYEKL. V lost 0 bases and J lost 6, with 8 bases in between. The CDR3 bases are TGCGCCAGCAGCCAAGAGCAAGGCGCCGGGGAGCTGTTTTTT. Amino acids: CASSQEQGAGELFF.

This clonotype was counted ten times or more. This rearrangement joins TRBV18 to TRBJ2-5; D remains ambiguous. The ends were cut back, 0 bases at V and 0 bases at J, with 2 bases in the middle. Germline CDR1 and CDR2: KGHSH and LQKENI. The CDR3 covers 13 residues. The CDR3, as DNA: TGTGCCAGCTCACCACCGTACCAAGAGACCCAGTACTTC. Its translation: CASSPPYQETQYF.

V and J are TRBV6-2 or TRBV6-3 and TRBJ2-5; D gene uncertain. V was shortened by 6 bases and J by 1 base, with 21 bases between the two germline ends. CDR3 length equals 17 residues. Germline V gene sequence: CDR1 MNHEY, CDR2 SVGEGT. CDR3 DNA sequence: TGTGCCAGCAGCCAAACCACGCCGGTGAGCGTCCAAGAGACCCAGTACTTC. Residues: CASSQTTPVSVQETQYF.

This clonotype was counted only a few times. The CDR3 spells CASSTSGTGAYEQYF. In nucleotides, the CDR3 is TGTGCCAGCAGCACCTCCGGGACAGGCGCCTACGAGCAGTACTTC. The chain uses TRBV5-5 and TRBJ2-7; 8 positions agree with TRBD1. The CDR3 sequence is 15 residues long. V shed 4 bases, J shed 2 bases, and the junction held 8 bases outside the gene matches. The V gene's germline CDR1 is SGHKS and CDR2 YYEKEE (reference sequence).

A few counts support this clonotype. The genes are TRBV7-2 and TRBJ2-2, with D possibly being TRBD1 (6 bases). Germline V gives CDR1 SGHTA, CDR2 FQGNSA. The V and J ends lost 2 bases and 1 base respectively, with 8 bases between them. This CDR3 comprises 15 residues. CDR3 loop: CASSLRGQNTGELFF. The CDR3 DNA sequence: TGTGCCAGCAGCTTACGGGGACAGAACACCGGGGAGCTGTTTTTT.

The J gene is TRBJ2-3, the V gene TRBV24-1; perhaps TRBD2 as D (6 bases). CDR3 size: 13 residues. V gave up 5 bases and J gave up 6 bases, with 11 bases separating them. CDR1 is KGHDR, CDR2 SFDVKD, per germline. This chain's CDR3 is CATSGHAGDTQYF. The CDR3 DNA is TGTGCCACCAGTGGGCATGCGGGGGATACGCAGTATTTT.

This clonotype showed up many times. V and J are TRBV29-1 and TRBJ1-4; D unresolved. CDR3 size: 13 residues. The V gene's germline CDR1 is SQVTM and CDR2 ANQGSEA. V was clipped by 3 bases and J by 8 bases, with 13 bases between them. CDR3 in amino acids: CSVDGGGKEKLFF. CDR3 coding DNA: TGCAGCGTTGACGGAGGAGGGAAGGAAAAACTGTTTTTT.

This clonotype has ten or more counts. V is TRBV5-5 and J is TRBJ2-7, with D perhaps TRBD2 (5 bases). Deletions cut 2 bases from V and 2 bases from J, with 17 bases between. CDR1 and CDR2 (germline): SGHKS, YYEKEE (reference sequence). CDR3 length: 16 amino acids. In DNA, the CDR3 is TGTGCCAGCAGCTTTTTCCTAGCTACTCGGACCTACGAGCAGTACTTC. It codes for CASSFFLATRTYEQYF.

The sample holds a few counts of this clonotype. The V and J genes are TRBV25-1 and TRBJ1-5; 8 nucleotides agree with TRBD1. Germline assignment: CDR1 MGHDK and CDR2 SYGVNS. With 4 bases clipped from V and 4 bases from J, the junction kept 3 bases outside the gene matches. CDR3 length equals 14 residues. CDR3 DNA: TGTGCCAGCAGTGGGGACAGGAAAAATCAGCCCCAGCATTTT. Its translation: CASSGDRKNQPQHF.

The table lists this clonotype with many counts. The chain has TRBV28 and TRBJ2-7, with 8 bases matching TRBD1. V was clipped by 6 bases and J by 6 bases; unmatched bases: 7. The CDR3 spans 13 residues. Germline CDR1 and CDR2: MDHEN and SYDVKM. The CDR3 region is CASSSGQGGEQYF. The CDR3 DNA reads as TGTGCCAGCAGCTCAGGACAGGGCGGCGAGCAGTACTTC.

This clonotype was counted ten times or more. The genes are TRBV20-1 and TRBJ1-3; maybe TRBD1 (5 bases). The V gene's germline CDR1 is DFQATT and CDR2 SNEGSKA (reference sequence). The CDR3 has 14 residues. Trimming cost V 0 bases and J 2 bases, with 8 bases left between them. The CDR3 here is CSARDPGAGNTIYF. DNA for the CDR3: TGCAGTGCTAGAGATCCGGGGGCTGGAAACACCATATATTTT.

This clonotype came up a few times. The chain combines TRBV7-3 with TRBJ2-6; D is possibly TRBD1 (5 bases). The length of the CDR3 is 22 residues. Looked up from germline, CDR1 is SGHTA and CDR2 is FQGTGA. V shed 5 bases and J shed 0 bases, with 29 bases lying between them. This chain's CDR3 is CASSLLLSYDRDASSGANVLTF. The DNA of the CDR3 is TGTGCCAGCAGCCTACTTTTGTCGTACGACAGAGATGCCAGCTCTGGGGCCAACGTCCTGACTTTC.

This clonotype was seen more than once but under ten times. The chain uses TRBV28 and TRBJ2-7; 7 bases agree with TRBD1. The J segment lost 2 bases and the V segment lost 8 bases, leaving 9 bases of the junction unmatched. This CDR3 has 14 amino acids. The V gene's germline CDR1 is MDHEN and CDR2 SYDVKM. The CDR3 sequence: CASGTASIPYEQYF. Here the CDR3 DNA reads TGTGCCAGCGGGACAGCCTCTATTCCCTACGAGCAGTACTTC.

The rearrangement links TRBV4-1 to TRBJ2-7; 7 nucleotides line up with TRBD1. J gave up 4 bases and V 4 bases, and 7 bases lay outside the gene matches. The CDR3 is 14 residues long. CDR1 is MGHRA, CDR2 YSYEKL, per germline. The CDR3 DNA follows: TGCGCCAGCAGCCCCCGGGACAGCCTATACGAGCAGTACTTC. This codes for CASSPRDSLYEQYF.

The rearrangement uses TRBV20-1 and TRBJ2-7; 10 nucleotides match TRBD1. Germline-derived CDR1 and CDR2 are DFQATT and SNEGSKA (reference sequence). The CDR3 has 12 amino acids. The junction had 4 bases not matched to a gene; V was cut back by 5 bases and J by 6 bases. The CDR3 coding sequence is TGCAGTGCTGAGGGACAGGGGCGCGAGCAGTACTTC. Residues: CSAEGQGREQYF.

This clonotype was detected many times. The CDR3 reads CASSLASRNTEAFF. DNA for the CDR3: TGCGCCAGCAGCTTGGCTTCCAGGAACACTGAAGCTTTCTTT. The rearrangement uses TRBV5-1 and TRBJ1-1, with no clear D. The CDR3 extends over 14 amino acids. Germline assignment: CDR1 SGHRS and CDR2 YFSETQ. V was pared by 0 bases and J by 1 base, with 7 bases between.

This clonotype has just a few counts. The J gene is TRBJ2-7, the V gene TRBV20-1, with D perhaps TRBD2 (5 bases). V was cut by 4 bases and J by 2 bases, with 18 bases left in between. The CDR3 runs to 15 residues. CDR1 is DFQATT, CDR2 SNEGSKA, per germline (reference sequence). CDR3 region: CSATRAPNGAYEQYF. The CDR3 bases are TGCAGTGCTACTCGAGCGCCCAACGGGGCCTACGAGCAGTACTTC.

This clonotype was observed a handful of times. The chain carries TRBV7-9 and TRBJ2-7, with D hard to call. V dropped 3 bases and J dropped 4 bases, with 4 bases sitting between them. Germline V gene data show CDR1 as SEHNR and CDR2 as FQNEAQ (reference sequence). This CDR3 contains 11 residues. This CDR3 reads CASSLLYEQYF. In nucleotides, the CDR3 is TGTGCCAGCAGCTTGTTATACGAGCAGTACTTC. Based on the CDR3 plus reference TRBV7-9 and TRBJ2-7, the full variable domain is DTGVSQNPRHKITKRGQNVTFRCDPISEHNRLYWYRQTLGQGPEFLTYFQNEAQLEKSRLLSDRFSAERPKGSFSTLEIQRTEQGDSAMYLCASSLLYEQYFGPGTRLTVT.

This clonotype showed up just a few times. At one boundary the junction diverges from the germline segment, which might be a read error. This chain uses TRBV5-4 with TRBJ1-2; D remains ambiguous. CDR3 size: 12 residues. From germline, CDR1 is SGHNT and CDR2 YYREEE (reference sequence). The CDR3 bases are TGTGCCAGCAGCTTGTTCGCAGAAGAGATTCGCTTC. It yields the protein CASSLFAEEIRF.